These T cell receptor beta chains were read from a single sample in a study of cytomegalovirus exposure and HLA in healthy donors. Method: immunoSEQ multiplex PCR; TCRdb's copy keeps in-frame clones and lacks some. Of under 95,000 clones detected, over 70% appear once; the ten largest clones hold under 1.2%. Material for sequencing was PBMCs. These receptor sequences come from a male donor in good health and CMV-seronegative. Each CDR3 is given with its conserved first and last residue. The D gene is left open where the match is weak. The listing skips clone size in some rows; elsewhere it reads once, few, many or a size class.

cdr3_nt cdr3_aa j_call d_call v_call clone_size
TGTGCCAGCAGTTCGAACAGGGGGCCGGTCGACTATAACTATGGCTACACCTTC CASSSNRGPVDYNYGYTF TRBJ1-2 TRBD1 TRBV28 NA
TGTGCCAGCAGCTTAGGAGAGAAGAGCACCATATATTTT CASSLGEKSTIYF TRBJ1-3 NA TRBV7-8 NA
TGTGCCAGTAGTATGGACGGACTAGGCAAGGGCACAGATACGCAGTATTTT CASSMDGLGKGTDTQYF TRBJ2-3 TRBD2 TRBV19 NA
TGTGCCAGCAGTGAAGGAGGGCTCCCCTATGGCTACACCTTC CASSEGGLPYGYTF TRBJ1-2 NA TRBV6-1 NA
TGTGCCAGCAGCGGGACAGGGGGCCGTCAGCCCCAGCATTTT CASSGTGGRQPQHF TRBJ1-5 TRBD1 TRBV5-8 NA
TGTGCCAGTAGTATATCGAGCGGGAGGGCTTACGAGCAGTACTTC CASSISSGRAYEQYF TRBJ2-7 TRBD2 TRBV19 NA
TGTGCCAGCAGCTTAGTAGCGGGGGGGCGAACAGATACGCAGTATTTT CASSLVAGGRTDTQYF TRBJ2-3 TRBD2 TRBV7-9 NA
TGTGCCAGCAGCTTGGGGGGCACCGGGGAGCTGTTTTTT CASSLGGTGELFF TRBJ2-2 NA TRBV7-3 NA
TGTGCCAGCAGTTTGTTACAGGGCCCGACTGAAGCTTTCTTT CASSLLQGPTEAFF TRBJ1-1 NA TRBV2 NA
TGCAGTGCTAGACCGGGAGATACGCAGTATTTT CSARPGDTQYF TRBJ2-3 NA TRBV20-1 NA
TGTGCCACCAGCGATACAGGGAATTCTAACTATGGCTACACCTTC CATSDTGNSNYGYTF TRBJ1-2 NA TRBV15 NA
TGTGCCACCAGCAGGGACAGGCTCGGTCAGCCCCAGCATTTT CATSRDRLGQPQHF TRBJ1-5 TRBD1 TRBV15 NA
TGTGCCAGTAGGGCCAGCTATGGCTACACCTTC CASRASYGYTF TRBJ1-2 NA TRBV19 few
TGCGCCAGCAGCAAGACTAGCGGGAATCAGCGGGATGAGCAGTTCTTC CASSKTSGNQRDEQFF TRBJ2-1 TRBD2 TRBV5-1 NA
TGCGCCAGCACTAGCGGGAGCGTCAATGAGCAGTTCTTC CASTSGSVNEQFF TRBJ2-1 TRBD2 TRBV10-2 NA
TGTGCGGTAGGGGACAGACGATTTAAGGGTGAGCAGTTCTTC CAVGDRRFKGEQFF TRBJ2-1 TRBD1 TRBV2 NA
TGTGCCAGCAGCCCTCAGGGGGAAGTTGGAAACACCATATATTTT CASSPQGEVGNTIYF TRBJ1-3 TRBD1 TRBV9 NA
TGCGCCAGCAGCTTGGCCGGACAGCCTTATGAAAAACTGTTTTTT CASSLAGQPYEKLFF TRBJ1-4 NA TRBV5-1 few
TGTGCCAGCAGCCCGGGACAGGGGGTCACTGAAGCTTTCTTT CASSPGQGVTEAFF TRBJ1-1 TRBD1 TRBV14 NA
TGTGCCAGCAGCCAATCTTTACAGGGCTCAGATACGCAGTATTTT CASSQSLQGSDTQYF TRBJ2-3 NA TRBV16 NA
TGTGCCTGGAGTGTATCCTTCGAAGCTTTCTTT CAWSVSFEAFF TRBJ1-1 NA TRBV30 once
TGTGCCAGCAGTGATTCAGGGCTTGCTAATGAAAAACTGTTTTTT CASSDSGLANEKLFF TRBJ1-4 NA TRBV6-1 NA
TGTGCCAGCAGCTGGGGTAGCGGGAGGGCCGCATACAATGAGCAGTTCTTC CASSWGSGRAAYNEQFF TRBJ2-1 TRBD2 TRBV5-5 NA
TGTGCCAGCAGCTTAGGGGTAGCGGTGATCCAAGAGACCCAGTACTTC CASSLGVAVIQETQYF TRBJ2-5 NA TRBV11-2 NA
TGTGCCAGCTCACCAGGGACAGGAATTCGCAATGAGCAGTTCTTC CASSPGTGIRNEQFF TRBJ2-1 TRBD1 TRBV18 NA
TGTGCCAGCAGCTTGGACACGTATAATTCACCCCTCCACTTT CASSLDTYNSPLHF TRBJ1-6 NA TRBV7-6 NA
TGTGCCAGCAGCTTCGGCAGGGCTGCTGAAGCTTTCTTT CASSFGRAAEAFF TRBJ1-1 NA TRBV13 NA
TGTGCCAGCAGTGAGCTCACAGGGACGGTGGCGCCCCAGCATTTT CASSELTGTVAPQHF TRBJ1-5 NA TRBV6-1 NA
TGTGCCAGCAGTGACCCCGCAGGGAGGGATGAGCAGTTCTTC CASSDPAGRDEQFF TRBJ2-1 TRBD2 TRBV2 NA
TGCGCCAGCAGCCAAGTTATAGTACTACCCTACGAGCAGTACTTC CASSQVIVLPYEQYF TRBJ2-7 NA TRBV4-1 NA
TGTGCCAGCAGCTTAACGGCTCCGAACACCGGGGAGCTGTTTTTT CASSLTAPNTGELFF TRBJ2-2 NA TRBV7-3 NA
TGTGCCAGCAGCTTGACAGGGCGCCAGGGGGAGACCCAGTACTTC CASSLTGRQGETQYF TRBJ2-5 TRBD1 TRBV7-6 NA
TGTGCCAGCAGTGAAAGCGGCCTCGAGCAGTACTTC CASSESGLEQYF TRBJ2-7 NA TRBV2 NA
TGTGCCAGCATCTCGGACATTCCGGGTTTTGGCTACCCCTTC CASISDIPGFGYPF TRBJ1-2 NA TRBV2 NA
TGTGCTAGCAGCATCGGGGTGGCGGATACAGATACGCAGTATTTT CASSIGVADTDTQYF TRBJ2-3 NA TRBV7-7 NA
TGTGCCAGCAGCGTAGGAGGGTTGGGTGAAAAACTGTTTTTT CASSVGGLGEKLFF TRBJ1-4 NA TRBV9 NA
TGTGCCAGCAGTGAAAGGGGGCGTCAGCCCCAGCATTTT CASSERGRQPQHF TRBJ1-5 TRBD1 TRBV6-1 NA
TGTGCCAGCAGCCCACAGGGATCCAATCAGCCCCAGCATTTT CASSPQGSNQPQHF TRBJ1-5 NA TRBV6-1 NA